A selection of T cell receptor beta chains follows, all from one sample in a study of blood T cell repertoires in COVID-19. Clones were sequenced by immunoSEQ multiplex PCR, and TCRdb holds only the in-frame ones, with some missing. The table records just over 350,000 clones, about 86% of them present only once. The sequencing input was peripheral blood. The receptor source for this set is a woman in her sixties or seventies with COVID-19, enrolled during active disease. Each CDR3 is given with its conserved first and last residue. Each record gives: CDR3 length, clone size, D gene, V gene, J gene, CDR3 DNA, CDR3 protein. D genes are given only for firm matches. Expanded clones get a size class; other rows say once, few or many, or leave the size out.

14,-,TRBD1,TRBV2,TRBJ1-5,TGTGCCAGCAGTGAAGGGACAGGGGGCACGCCCCAGCATTTT,CASSEGTGGTPQHF
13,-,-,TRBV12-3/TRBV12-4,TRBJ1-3,TGTGCCAGCAGTGCGACATTAGGAAACACCATATATTTT,CASSATLGNTIYF
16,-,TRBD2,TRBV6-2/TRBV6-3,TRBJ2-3,TGTGCCAGCAGTTACGGTAGTAGCGGGAATACAGATACGCAGTATTTT,CASSYGSSGNTDTQYF
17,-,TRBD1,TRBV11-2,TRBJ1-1,TGTGCCAGCAGCCCGGACAGGTTGGTGATCATGGTCACTGAAGCTTTCTTT,CASSPDRLVIMVTEAFF
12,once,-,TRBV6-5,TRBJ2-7,TGTGCCACTAAAACCGGACAGTACGAGCAGTACTTC,CATKTGQYEQYF
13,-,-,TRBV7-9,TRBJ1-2,TGTGCCAGCAGCTTAGCTTCCTTCTATGGCTACACCTTC,CASSLASFYGYTF
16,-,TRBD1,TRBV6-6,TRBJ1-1,TGTGCCAGCAGTTTCGGGACAGGGGACCTGAACACTGAAGCTTTCTTT,CASSFGTGDLNTEAFF
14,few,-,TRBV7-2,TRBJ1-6,TGTGCCAGCAGCCTAACAGGGCTTAGCTCACCCCTCCACTTT,CASSLTGLSSPLHF
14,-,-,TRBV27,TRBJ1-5,TGTGCCAGCAGTTTACGGGGGGTTGATCAGCCCCAGCATTTT,CASSLRGVDQPQHF
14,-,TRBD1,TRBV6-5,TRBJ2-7,TGTGCCAGCATGGGGGACAGGGCCTTCTACGAGCAGTACTTC,CASMGDRAFYEQYF
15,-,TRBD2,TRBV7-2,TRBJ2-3,TGTGCCAGCGGTCGGCTAGCGGGGGGCCCAGATACGCAGTATTTT,CASGRLAGGPDTQYF
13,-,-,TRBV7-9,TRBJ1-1,TGTGCCAGCAGTTACAGGATCGACACTGAAGCTTTCTTT,CASSYRIDTEAFF
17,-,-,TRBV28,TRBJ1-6,TGTGCCAGCAGTTCAATGGCCGGGGGAGTGTACAATTCACCCCTCCACTTT,CASSSMAGGVYNSPLHF
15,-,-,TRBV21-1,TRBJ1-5,TGTGCCAGCAGCAACTCAGGGGTAGGCAATCAGCCCCAGCATTTT,CASSNSGVGNQPQHF
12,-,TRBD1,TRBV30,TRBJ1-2,TGTGCCTGGGACAGGGGCAACTATGGCTACACCTTC,CAWDRGNYGYTF
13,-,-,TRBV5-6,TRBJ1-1,TGTGCCAGCAGCTTGGGAGCGGCGGATGAAGCTTTCTTT,CASSLGAADEAFF
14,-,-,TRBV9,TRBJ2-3,TGTGCCAGCAGCGTAAGTACAGGCACAGATACGCAGTATTTT,CASSVSTGTDTQYF
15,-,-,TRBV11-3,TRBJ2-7,TGTGCCAGCAGCTTAGGTGCAGGGCCATCCTACGAGCAGTACTTC,CASSLGAGPSYEQYF
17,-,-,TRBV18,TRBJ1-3,TGTGCCAGCTCACGAATGAGCGCTTTCGACTCTGGAAACACCATATATTTT,CASSRMSAFDSGNTIYF
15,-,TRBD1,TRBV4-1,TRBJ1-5,TGCGCCAGCAGCCATTCTGACAGGGACAATCAGCCCCAGCATTTT,CASSHSDRDNQPQHF
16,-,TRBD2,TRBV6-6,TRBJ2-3,TGTGCCAGCAGTTCCTTAGCGGGGCAATCCACAGATACGCAGTATTTT,CASSSLAGQSTDTQYF
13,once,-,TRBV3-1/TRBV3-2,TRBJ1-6,TGTGCCAGCAGCCAAGAAGAGAGGGCGCCCCTCCACTTT,CASSQEERAPLHF
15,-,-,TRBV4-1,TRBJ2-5,TGCGCCAGCAGCCAAGCCCCTGGAGCTGGGGAGACCCAGTACTTC,CASSQAPGAGETQYF
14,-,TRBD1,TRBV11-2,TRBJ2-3,TGTGCCAGCAGCCCACGACAGGGCTCAGATACGCAGTATTTT,CASSPRQGSDTQYF
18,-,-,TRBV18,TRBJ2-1,TGTGCCAGCTCACCTTCACCGAGAGGGCGGGGCTCCTACAATGAGCAGTTCTTC,CASSPSPRGRGSYNEQFF
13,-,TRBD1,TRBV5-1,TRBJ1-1,TGCGCCAGCAGCTTAGACAGGGTCACTGAAGCTTTCTTT,CASSLDRVTEAFF
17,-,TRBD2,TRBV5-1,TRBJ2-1,TGCGCCAGCAGCTTGGTTGCAGGACTAGCGGGGGGGAATGAGCAGTTCTTC,CASSLVAGLAGGNEQFF
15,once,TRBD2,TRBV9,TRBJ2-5,TGTGCCAGCAGCGTAGACGGGGGGGTCCAAGAGACCCAGTACTTC,CASSVDGGVQETQYF
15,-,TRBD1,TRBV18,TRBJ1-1,TGTGCCAGCTCACCTACGACAGGGCCGAACACTGAAGCTTTCTTT,CASSPTTGPNTEAFF
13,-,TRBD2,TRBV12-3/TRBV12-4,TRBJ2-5,TGTGCCAGCAGCATGGGACTACAAGAGACCCAGTACTTC,CASSMGLQETQYF
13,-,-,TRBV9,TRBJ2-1,TGTGCCAGCAGCCCCTTCTACGGTAATGAGCAGTTCTTC,CASSPFYGNEQFF
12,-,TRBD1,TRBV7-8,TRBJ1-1,TGTGCCAGCAGCCCCCGGGACAGAGAAGCTTTCTTT,CASSPRDREAFF
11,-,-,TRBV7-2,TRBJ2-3,TGTGCCAGCACCAGTGTAGATACGCAGTATTTT,CASTSVDTQYF
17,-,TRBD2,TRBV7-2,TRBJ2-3,TGTGCCAGCAGCTTAGTTTTAGCGGGGGCTTCCACAGATACGCAGTATTTT,CASSLVLAGASTDTQYF
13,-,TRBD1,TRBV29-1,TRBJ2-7,TGCAGCGTTGCGGATGGACAGGCCTACGAGCAGTACTTC,CSVADGQAYEQYF
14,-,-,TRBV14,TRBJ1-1,TGTGCCAGCAGCCAGACGACAACTAACACTGAAGCTTTCTTT,CASSQTTTNTEAFF
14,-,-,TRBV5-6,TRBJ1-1,TGTGCCAGCAGCGTCTGGGCATCCTGGGGCGAAGCTTTCTTT,CASSVWASWGEAFF
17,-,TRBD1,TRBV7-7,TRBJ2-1,TGTGCCAGCAGCTTAGCGTTCCCGGGACAGGGCTTCAATGAGCAGTTCTTC,CASSLAFPGQGFNEQFF
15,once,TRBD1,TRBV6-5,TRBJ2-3,TGTGCCAGCAGTACCGCGACAGGGGATCCAGATACGCAGTATTTT,CASSTATGDPDTQYF
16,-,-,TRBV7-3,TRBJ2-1,TGTGCCAGCAGCTTAGAGTCGGGGGACTCCTACAATGAGCAGTTCTTC,CASSLESGDSYNEQFF
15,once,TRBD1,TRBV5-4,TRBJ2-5,TGTGCCAGCAGCCCCCGGGACAGGGTAATTGAGACCCAGTACTTC,CASSPRDRVIETQYF
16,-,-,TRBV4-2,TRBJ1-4,TGTGCCAGCAGCCAAGATCCCCGGGGGATGTTTGAAAAACTGTTTTTT,CASSQDPRGMFEKLFF
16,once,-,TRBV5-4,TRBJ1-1,TGTGCCAGCAGCCCCGAGTTGGTAGGGGTGAACACTGAAGCTTTCTTT,CASSPELVGVNTEAFF
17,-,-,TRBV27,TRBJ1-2,TGTGCCAGCAGTTTAACAGGGATTGGAAGATTTGACTATGGCTACACCTTC,CASSLTGIGRFDYGYTF
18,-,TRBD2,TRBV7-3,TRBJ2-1,TGTGCCAGCAGCTTACGCGGGGGGGCCAGAAGCTCCTACAATGAGCAGTTCTTC,CASSLRGGARSSYNEQFF
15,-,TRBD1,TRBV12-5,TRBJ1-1,TGTGCTAGTGGTTTGGGGACAGGCCAGAACACTGAAGCTTTCTTT,CASGLGTGQNTEAFF
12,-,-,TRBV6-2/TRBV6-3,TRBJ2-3,TGTGCCAGCAGTTACTCGGCAGCGGCGCAGTATTTT,CASSYSAAAQYF
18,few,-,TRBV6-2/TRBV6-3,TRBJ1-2,TGTGCCAGCAGTTACTCGAGTTTTCGGCCGAAGTTGGAGTATGGCTACACCTTC,CASSYSSFRPKLEYGYTF
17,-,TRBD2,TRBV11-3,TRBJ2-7,TGTGCCAGCAGCTTAAGGCGGGGGGGCCTTTCTTCCTACGAGCAGTACTTC,CASSLRRGGLSSYEQYF
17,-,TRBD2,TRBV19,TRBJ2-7,TGTGCCAGTAGTAGGTCCGGGGCTAGCGGGGGAGTCTACGAGCAGTACTTC,CASSRSGASGGVYEQYF
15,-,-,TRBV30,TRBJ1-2,TGTGCCTGGGGGTCGAACAGGGTCATTTTCTATGGCTACACCTTC,CAWGSNRVIFYGYTF
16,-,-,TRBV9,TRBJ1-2,TGTGCCAGCAGCCCCCTCAGACAGGCTACCAACTATGGCTACACCTTC,CASSPLRQATNYGYTF
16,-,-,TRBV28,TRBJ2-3,TGTGCCGGGGCGTCGGGCAGGGGTGTGACCACAGATACGCAGTATTTT,CAGASGRGVTTDTQYF
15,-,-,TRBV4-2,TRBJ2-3,TGTGCCAGCAGCCCCGGACGGCTGCGGGCAGATACGCAGTATTTT,CASSPGRLRADTQYF
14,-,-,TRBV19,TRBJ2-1,TGTGCCAGTAGTCTACAGGGAGGGAACAATGAGCAGTTCTTC,CASSLQGGNNEQFF